Listed here is a single TCR beta chain. No cognate antigen has been identified for it. Base qualities were left out, and no much larger clone turns up one base away. From cysteine to phenylalanine, the CDR3 is 14 amino acids long. Just the 42-base CDR3 DNA is kept, in frame starting at base 1. V is clipped by 5 bases and J by 5 bases, and the sequence between their germline boundaries is 14 bases long. According to the germline V gene, CDR1 reads MNHEY and CDR2 reads SVGEGT. These data originate in a study of T cells after yellow fever vaccination (dated by TCRdb to about 2019). Concerning the study at large: Libraries from fractions with low cell numbers were prepared with the SMART-Seq v4 Ultra Low Input RNA kit. Bulk PBMC replicates and cell subsets were isolated from blood drawn at multiple timepoints before and after both primary and secondary immunization. Two healthy male donors, one aged 18 to 30 and one aged 30 to 40 years, made up the cohort. To follow T-cell clones before and after both primary and booster YFV17D yellow fever vaccination, bulk TCR alpha and beta repertoires underwent longitudinal sequencing. The investigation overall reported the following: The secondary T-cell response was found to be weaker but faster than the primary response, with a peak reached on day 5 rather than on day 15. Because abundant contaminating clonotypes from the bulk population could be contained in FACS-sorted repertoires, computational filtering was required. Most clones expanded after primary vaccination (approximately 95% of CD4 and roughly 91% of CD8) were re-detected after the booster, suggesting that broad memory maintenance occurred. A small share of clonotypes was detected in both CD4 and CD8 compartments, with the overlap likely arising from convergent recombination. Because the study included only a couple of donors, the extent to which the findings can be generalized is limited.

TCR cDNA was synthesized by 5'RACE template switching, through which a universal primer site and unique molecular identifiers were introduced. Priming for cDNA synthesis came from both the TCR alpha and TCR beta constant segments. Libraries were amplified in two PCR steps, with sample barcodes and sequencing adapters added in the second step. Sequencing of libraries was done on Illumina HiSeq 2500 (2x100 bp) or NovaSeq (2x150 bp). The original methods were these. Demultiplexing of reads and collapsing into UMI consensus sequences were performed with MIGEC, and V(D)J alignment was carried out with MiXCR. Vaccine-responding clonotypes were defined with edgeR using replicate PBMC samples, requiring FDR below 0.01 and a log2 fold change above 5 up to day 15. Bulk clonotypes were assigned CD4 or CD8 identity according to which sequenced CD4 or CD8 repertoire held them at higher abundance. TCRdb trimmed the raw reads at Q25, called clones with MiXCR and kept productive beta chains. Entries are consolidated by CDR3 protein sequence, retaining the most common genes and DNA. The V and J calls, along with clone size, are taken from TCRdb and not from the paper's own processing. This sample lists nearly 550,000 distinct CDR3 sequences; roughly a fifth were detected once. The top ten clones comprise 14% of the sample.

The treatment or condition label corresponds to: live attenuated yellow fever vaccine strain. At every blood-draw timepoint, two biological replicates of bulk PBMCs were collected. PBMCs were isolated from peripheral blood using a standard Ficoll-Paque protocol. RNA was extracted with TriZol from bulk PBMCs, CD4 and CD8 fractions, and dextramer-positive and dextramer-negative fractions. The source was PBMCs, collected 15 days after the yellow fever booster vaccination. This sequence was found in a man aged 25 to 45 who received the YFV17D yellow fever vaccine. The chain couples TRBV6-2 or TRBV6-3 to TRBJ2-3, with an unclear D gene assignment. This receptor has the CDR3 CASSRPSQEDTQYF. Here is the DNA: TGTGCCAGCAGTCGCCCTTCGCAGGAAGATACGCAGTATTTT.